This TCR beta chain was sequenced in a study of cytomegalovirus exposure and HLA in healthy donors. Study-wide background: The roughly 120 validation repertoires, a later analysis reported, used the same platform as the approximately 700 first-cohort repertoires.

A word on this clone: The antigen remains unidentified.

This CDR3 has 15 amino acids. Deletions cut 2 bases from V and 5 bases from J, with 13 bases between. Germline assignment: CDR1 MNHNS and CDR2 SASEGT. Some clones are missing from TCRdb's copy, which holds only in-frame ones; the method was immunoSEQ multiplex PCR. The profile shows 140,000 to 150,000 clones, about 94% of them singletons. Study outcomes and limitations: Subsequent analysis found a tendency for first-cohort TCR clusters to co-occur within the roughly 130 validation repertoires. Most sequenced TCRs were rare (though some public TCRs occurred in many donors).

This TCR came from a young man in good health and CMV-seropositive. Sequenced: PBMCs. The genes are TRBV6-1 and TRBJ2-1, with D maybe TRBD2 (7 bases). The CDR3 DNA follows: TGTGCCAGCAGTGAACGTCAGGGGAGGGACAATGAGCAGTTCTTC. It encodes CASSERQGRDNEQFF.